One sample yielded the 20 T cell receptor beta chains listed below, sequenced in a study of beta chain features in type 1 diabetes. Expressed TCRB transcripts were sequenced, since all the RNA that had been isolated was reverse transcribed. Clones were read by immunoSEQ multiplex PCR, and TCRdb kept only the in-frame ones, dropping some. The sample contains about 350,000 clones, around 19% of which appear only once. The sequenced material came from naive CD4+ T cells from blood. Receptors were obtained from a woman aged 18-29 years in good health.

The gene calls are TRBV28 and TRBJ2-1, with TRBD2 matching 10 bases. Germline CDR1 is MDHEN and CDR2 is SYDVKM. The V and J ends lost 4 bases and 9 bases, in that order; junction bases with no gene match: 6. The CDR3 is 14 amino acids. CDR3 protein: CASSSSLAGAEQFF. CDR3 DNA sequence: TGTGCCAGCAGTTCCAGCCTAGCGGGGGCTGAGCAGTTCTTC.

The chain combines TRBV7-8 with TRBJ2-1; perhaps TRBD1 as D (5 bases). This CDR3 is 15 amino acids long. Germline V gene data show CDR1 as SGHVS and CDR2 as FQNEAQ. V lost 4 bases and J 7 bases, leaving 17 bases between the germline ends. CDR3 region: CASSWGPVPRNEQFF. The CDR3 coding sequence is TGTGCCAGCAGCTGGGGCCCCGTCCCACGAAATGAGCAGTTCTTC.

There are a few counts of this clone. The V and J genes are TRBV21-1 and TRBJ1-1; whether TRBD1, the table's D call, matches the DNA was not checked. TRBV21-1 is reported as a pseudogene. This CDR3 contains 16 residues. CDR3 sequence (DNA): TGTGCCAGCAGCAAAGTGCTTAGGACAGGGGGAACTGAAGCTTTCTTT. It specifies CASSKVLRTGGTEAFF.

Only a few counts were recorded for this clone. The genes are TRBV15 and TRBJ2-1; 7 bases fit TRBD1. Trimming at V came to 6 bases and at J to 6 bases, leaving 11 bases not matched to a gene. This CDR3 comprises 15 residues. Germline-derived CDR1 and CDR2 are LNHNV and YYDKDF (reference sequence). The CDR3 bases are TGTGCCACCAGTACTAGACAGGGACGGGTCAATGAGCAGTTCTTC. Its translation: CATSTRQGRVNEQFF.

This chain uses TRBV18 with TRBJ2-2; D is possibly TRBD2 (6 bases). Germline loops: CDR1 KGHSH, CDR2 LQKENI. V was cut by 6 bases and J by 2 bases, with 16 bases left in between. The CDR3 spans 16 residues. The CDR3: CASSPRGSLNTGELFF. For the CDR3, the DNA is TGTGCCAGCTCCCCGCGGGGCAGCCTCAACACCGGGGAGCTGTTTTTT.

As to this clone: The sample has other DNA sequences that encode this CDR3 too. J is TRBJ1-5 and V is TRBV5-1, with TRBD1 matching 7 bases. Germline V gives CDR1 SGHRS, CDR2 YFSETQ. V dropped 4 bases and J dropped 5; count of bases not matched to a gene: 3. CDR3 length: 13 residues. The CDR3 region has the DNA TGCGCCAGCAGCCCTGGACAGGATCAGCCCCAGCATTTT. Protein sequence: CASSPGQDQPQHF.

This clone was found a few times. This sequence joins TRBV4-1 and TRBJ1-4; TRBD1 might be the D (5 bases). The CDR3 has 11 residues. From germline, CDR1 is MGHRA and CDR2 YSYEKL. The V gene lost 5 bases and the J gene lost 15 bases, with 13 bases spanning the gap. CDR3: CASSSPGRVFF. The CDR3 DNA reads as TGCGCCAGCAGCTCTCCCGGCAGGGTGTTTTTT.

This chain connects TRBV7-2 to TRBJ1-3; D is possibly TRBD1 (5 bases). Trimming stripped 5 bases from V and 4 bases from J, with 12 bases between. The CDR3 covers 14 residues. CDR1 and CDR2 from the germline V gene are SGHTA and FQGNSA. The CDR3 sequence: CASSLGGYGNTIYF. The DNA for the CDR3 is TGTGCCAGCAGCCTGGGGGGTTACGGAAACACCATATATTTT.

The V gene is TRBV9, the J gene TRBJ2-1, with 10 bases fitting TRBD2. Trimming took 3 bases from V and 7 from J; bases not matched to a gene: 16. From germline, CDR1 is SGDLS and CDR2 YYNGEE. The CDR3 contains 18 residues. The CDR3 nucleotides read TGTGCCAGCAGCGCATACCGGACTAGCGGCGTTACGGGGAATGAGCAGTTCTTC. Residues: CASSAYRTSGVTGNEQFF.

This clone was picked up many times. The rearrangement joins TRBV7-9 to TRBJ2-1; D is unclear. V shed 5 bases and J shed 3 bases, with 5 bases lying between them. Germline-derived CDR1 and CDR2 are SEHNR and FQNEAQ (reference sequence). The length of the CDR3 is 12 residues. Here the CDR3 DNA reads TGTGCCAGCAGCCCTTTCTACAATGAGCAGTTCTTC. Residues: CASSPFYNEQFF. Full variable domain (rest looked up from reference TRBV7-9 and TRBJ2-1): DTGVSQNPRHKITKRGQNVTFRCDPISEHNRLYWYRQTLGQGPEFLTYFQNEAQLEKSRLLSDRFSAERPKGSFSTLEIQRTEQGDSAMYLCASSPFYNEQFFGPGTRLTVL.

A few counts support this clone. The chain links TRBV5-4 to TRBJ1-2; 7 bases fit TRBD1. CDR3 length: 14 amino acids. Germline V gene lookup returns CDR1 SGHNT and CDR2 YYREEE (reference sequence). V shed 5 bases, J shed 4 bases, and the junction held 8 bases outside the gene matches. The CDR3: CASSVGTETYGYTF. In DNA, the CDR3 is TGTGCCAGCAGTGTAGGGACAGAAACCTATGGCTACACCTTC.

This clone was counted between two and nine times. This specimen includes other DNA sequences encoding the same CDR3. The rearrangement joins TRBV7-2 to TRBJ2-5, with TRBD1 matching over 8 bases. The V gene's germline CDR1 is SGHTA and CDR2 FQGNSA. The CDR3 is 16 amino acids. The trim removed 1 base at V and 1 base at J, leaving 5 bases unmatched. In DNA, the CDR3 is TGTGCCAGCAGCTTAGGGGCCACAGGGGGCCAAGAGACCCAGTACTTC. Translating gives CASSLGATGGQETQYF.

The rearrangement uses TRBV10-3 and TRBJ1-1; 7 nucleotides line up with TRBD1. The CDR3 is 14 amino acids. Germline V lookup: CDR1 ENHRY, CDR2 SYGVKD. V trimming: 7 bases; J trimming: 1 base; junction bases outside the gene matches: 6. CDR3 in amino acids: CAITWDSGNTEAFF. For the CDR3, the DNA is TGTGCCATCACGTGGGACAGCGGGAACACTGAAGCTTTCTTT.

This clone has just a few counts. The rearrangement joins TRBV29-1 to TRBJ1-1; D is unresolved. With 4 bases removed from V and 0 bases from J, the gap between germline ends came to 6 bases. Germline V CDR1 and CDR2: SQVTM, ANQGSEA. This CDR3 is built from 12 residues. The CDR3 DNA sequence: TGCAGCGTTGGGCGGTTGAACACTGAAGCTTTCTTT. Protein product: CSVGRLNTEAFF. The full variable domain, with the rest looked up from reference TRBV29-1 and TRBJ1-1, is SAVISQKPSRDICQRGTSLTIQCQVDSQVTMMFWYRQQPGQSLTLIATANQGSEATYESGFVIDKFPISRPNLTFSTLTVSNMSPEDSSIYLCSVGRLNTEAFFGQGTRLTVV.

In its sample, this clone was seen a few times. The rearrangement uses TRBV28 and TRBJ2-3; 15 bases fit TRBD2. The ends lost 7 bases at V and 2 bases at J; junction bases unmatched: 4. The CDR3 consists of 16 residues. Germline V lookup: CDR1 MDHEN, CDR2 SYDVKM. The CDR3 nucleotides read TGTGCCAGCACCCGGACTAGCGGGGGGGCCACAGATACGCAGTATTTT. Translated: CASTRTSGGATDTQYF.

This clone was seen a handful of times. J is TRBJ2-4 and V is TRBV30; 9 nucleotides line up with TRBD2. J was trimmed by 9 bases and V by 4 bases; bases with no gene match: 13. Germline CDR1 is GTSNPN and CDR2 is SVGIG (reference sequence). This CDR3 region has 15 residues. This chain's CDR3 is CAWKAGGPLSSIQYF. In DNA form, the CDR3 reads TGTGCCTGGAAGGCGGGAGGGCCCCTGTCGAGCATTCAGTACTTC.

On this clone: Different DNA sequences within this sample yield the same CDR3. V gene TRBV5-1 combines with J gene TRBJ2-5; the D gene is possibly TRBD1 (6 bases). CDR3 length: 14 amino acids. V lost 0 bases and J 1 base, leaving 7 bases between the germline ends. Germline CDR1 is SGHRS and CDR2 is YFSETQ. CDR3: CASSLGTAQETQYF. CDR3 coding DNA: TGCGCCAGCAGCTTGGGGACAGCCCAAGAGACCCAGTACTTC.

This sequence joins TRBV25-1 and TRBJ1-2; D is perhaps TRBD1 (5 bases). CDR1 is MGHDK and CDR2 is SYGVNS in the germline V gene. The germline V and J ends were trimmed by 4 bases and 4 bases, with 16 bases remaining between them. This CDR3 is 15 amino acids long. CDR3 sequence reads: CASSAVGAAGYGYTF. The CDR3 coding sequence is TGTGCCAGCAGTGCAGTAGGGGCCGCCGGCTATGGCTACACCTTC.

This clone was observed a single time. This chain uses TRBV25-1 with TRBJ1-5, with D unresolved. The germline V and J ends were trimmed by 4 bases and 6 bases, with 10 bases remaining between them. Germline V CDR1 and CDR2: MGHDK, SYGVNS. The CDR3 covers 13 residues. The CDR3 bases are TGTGCCAGCAGTGTAAGGGAGGGTCAGCCCCAGCATTTT. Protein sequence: CASSVREGQPQHF.

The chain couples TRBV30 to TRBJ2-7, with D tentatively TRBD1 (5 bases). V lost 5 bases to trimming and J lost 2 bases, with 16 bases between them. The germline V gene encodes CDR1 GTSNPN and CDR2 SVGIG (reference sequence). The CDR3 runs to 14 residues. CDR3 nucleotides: TGTGCCTGGGGTACCCAGGGAAATCCCTACGAGCAGTACTTC. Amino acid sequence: CAWGTQGNPYEQYF.